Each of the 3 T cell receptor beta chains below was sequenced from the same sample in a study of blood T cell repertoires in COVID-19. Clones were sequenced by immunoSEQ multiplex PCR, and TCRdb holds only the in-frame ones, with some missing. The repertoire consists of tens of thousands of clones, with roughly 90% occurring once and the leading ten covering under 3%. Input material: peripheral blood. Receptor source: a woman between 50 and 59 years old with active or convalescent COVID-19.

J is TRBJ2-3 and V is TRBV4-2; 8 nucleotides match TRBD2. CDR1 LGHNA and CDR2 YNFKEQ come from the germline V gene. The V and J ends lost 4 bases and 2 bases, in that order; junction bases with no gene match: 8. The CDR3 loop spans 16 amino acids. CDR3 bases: TGTGCCAGCAGCCGACTGGCGGGGGGTACCACAGATACGCAGTATTTT. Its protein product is CASSRLAGGTTDTQYF.

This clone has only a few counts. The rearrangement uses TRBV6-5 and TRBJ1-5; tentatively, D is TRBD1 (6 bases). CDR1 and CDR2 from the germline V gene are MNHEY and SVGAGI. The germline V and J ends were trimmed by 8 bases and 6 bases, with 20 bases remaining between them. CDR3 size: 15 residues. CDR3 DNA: TGTGCCAGCTCAGTTGGGGGCGCGGGTCCTCAGCCCCAGCATTTT. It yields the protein CASSVGGAGPQPQHF.

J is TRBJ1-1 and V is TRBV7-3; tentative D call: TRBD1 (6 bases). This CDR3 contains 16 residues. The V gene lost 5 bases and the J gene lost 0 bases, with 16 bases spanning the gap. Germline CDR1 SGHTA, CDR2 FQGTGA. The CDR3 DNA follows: TGTGCCAGCAGCCAACGGGCAGGGGCTGTGAACACTGAAGCTTTCTTT. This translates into CASSQRAGAVNTEAFF.